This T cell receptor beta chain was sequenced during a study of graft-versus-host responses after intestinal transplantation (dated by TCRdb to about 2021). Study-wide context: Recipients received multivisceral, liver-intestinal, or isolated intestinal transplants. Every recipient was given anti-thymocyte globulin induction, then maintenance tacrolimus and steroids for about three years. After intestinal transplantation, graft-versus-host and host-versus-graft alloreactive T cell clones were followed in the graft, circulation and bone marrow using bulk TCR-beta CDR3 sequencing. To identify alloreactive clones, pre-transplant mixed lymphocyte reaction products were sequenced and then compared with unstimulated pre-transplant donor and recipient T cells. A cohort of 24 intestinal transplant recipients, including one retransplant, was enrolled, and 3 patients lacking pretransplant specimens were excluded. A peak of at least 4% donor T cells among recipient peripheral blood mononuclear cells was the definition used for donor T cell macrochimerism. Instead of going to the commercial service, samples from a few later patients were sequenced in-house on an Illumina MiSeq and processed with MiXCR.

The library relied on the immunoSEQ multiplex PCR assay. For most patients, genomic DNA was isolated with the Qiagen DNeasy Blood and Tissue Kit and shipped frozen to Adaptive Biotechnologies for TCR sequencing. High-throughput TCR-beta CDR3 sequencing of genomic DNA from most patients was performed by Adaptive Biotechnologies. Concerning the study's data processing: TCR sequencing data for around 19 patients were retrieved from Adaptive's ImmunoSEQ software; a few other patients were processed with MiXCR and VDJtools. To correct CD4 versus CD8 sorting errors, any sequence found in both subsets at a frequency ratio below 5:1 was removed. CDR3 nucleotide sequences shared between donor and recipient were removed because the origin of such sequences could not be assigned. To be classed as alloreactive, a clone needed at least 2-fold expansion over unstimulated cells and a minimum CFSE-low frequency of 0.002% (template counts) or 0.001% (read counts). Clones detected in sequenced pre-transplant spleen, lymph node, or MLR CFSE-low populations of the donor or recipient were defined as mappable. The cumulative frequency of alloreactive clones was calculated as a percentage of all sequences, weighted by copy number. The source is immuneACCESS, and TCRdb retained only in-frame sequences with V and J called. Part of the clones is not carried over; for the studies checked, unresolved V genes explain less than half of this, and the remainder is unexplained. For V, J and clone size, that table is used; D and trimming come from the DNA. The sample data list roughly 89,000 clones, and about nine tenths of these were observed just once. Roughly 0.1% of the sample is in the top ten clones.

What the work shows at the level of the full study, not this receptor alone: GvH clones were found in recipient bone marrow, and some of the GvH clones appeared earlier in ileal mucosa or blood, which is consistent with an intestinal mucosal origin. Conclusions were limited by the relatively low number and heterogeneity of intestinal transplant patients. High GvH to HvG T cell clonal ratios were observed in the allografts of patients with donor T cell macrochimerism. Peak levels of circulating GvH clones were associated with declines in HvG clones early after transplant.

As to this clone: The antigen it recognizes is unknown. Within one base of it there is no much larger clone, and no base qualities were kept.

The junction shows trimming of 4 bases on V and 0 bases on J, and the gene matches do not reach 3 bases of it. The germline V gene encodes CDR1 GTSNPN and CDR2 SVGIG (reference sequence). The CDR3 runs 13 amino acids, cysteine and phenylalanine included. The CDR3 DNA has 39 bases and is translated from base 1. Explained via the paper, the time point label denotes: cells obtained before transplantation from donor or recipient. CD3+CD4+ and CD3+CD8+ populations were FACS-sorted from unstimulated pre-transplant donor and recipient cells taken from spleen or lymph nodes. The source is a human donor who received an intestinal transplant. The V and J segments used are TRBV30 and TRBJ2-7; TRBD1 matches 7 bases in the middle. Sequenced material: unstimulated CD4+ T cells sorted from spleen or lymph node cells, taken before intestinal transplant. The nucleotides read TGTGCCTGGACAGGGGACAGCTCCTACGAGCAGTACTTC. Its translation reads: CAWTGDSSYEQYF.